This note documents a single TCR beta chain sequence. Antigen specificity is unknown. The 120-subject validation cohort, separate from the roughly 670-subject first cohort, included the donors. The data were taken from a study of cytomegalovirus exposure and HLA in healthy donors. Method: immunoSEQ multiplex PCR; TCRdb's copy keeps in-frame clones and lacks some. The sample has 200,000 or so clones, around nine tenths seen once; the top ten hold around 1.1%. Study-wide results and limits: Specific recognition of CMV antigens was confirmed in vitro for a few chains (all CMV-associated). The finding came from a later analysis; first-cohort TCR clusters tended to co-occur in the 90 to 150 validation repertoires.

From germline, CDR1 is SEHNR and CDR2 FQNEAQ (reference sequence). The V end was cut by 5 bases, the J end by 7 bases, with 11 bases between. The CDR3 loop spans 12 amino acids. The V gene is TRBV7-9, the J gene TRBJ1-2; possibly TRBD1 for D (6 bases). This receptor was identified in a woman under 30 in good health and CMV-seronegative. Source material: PBMCs. The CDR3: CASSPRGSGYTF. The CDR3 region has the DNA TGTGCCAGCAGCCCCAGGGGAAGTGGCTACACCTTC.